This TCR beta chain is drawn from a study of cytomegalovirus exposure and HLA in healthy donors. TCRdb's table, derived via immunoSEQ multiplex PCR, lists solely in-frame clones and lacks some. The data hold around 60,000 clones, with 90% to 97% observed a single time. From germline, CDR1 is SEHNR and CDR2 FQNEAQ (reference sequence). The CDR3 is made up of 13 amino acids. V was trimmed by 8 bases and J by 1 base, leaving 9 bases between them. The TCR originated in a woman aged 18-30 years in good health and CMV-seronegative. Sequenced material: PBMCs. The V call is TRBV7-9, the J call TRBJ1-5, with a weak D call TRBD1 (5 bases). Written as DNA, the CDR3 is TGTGCCAGCCCCGGGGGGAGCAATCAGCCCCAGCATTTT. This gives the protein CASPGGSNQPQHF.